This entry lists 22 T cell receptor beta chains sequenced from one sample in a study of blood T cell repertoires in COVID-19. Generated by immunoSEQ multiplex PCR, the TCRdb table keeps only in-frame clones and is missing some. There are approximately 120,000 clones in the sample; 85% occur only once, and 5% to 8% lies in the top ten. The sequencing sample was made of peripheral blood. Receptors originate from a man older than 75 with active or convalescent COVID-19.

The chain joins TRBV5-6 to TRBJ2-3, with a possible D match to TRBD1 (6 bases). Germline V gene data show CDR1 as SGHDT and CDR2 as YYEEEE. The CDR3 sequence is 13 residues long. The germline V and J ends were trimmed by 5 bases and 2 bases, with 9 bases remaining between them. The CDR3 reads CASRTGYTDTQYF. The CDR3 nucleotides read TGTGCCAGCAGAACAGGGTACACAGATACGCAGTATTTT.

V and J are TRBV19 and TRBJ2-3; 11 nucleotides match TRBD2. The CDR3 is made up of 15 amino acids. With V trimmed by 5 bases and J by 8 bases, 9 bases remained unmatched. Germline CDR1 LNHDA, CDR2 SQIVND (reference sequence). Here the CDR3 DNA reads TGTGCCAGTAGTCCGGAAACTAGCGGGAGAACTACGCAGTATTTT. Its translation: CASSPETSGRTTQYF.

The chain combines TRBV9 with TRBJ2-1; 8 bases line up with TRBD2. This CDR3 comprises 15 residues. Germline values: CDR1 SGDLS, CDR2 YYNGEE. Trimming removed 4 bases from V and 7 bases from J; junction bases left unmatched: 10. This CDR3 is CASSPDGTRVNEQFF. For the CDR3, the DNA is TGTGCCAGCAGCCCAGACGGGACTAGGGTTAATGAGCAGTTCTTC.

This clone turned up a few times. The chain couples TRBV30 to TRBJ1-3; 8 nucleotides match TRBD1. The CDR3 has 17 amino acids. J lost 6 bases, V lost 3 bases, and 16 bases had no gene match. The germline V gene has CDR1 GTSNPN and CDR2 SVGIG (reference sequence). CDR3 sequence (DNA): TGTGCCTGGAGGAGGGCGCGTACTCGACAGGGGACAAACACCATATATTTT. Translated: CAWRRARTRQGTNTIYF.

This sequence joins TRBV10-3 and TRBJ1-6, with D possibly TRBD1 on 6 matching bases. CDR3 length: 15 residues. The germline V gene encodes CDR1 ENHRY and CDR2 SYGVKD. Trimming took 9 bases from V and 7 from J, leaving 19 bases between them. This chain's CDR3 is CAIRGEGDPNSPLHF. The CDR3 nucleotides are TGTGCCATTCGAGGCGAGGGGGATCCCAATTCACCCCTCCACTTT.

This clone has more than one count but fewer than ten. V usage is TRBV24-1 and J usage is TRBJ2-2; no clear D. V gave up 6 bases and J gave up 1 base, with 8 bases separating them. Germline loops: CDR1 KGHDR, CDR2 SFDVKD. This CDR3 has 14 amino acids. DNA of the CDR3: TGTGCCACCAGTCCAGCGCAGAACACCGGGGAGCTGTTTTTT. Its translation is CATSPAQNTGELFF.

The V gene is TRBV4-2, the J gene TRBJ2-1, with TRBD1 matching over 8 bases. The trim removed 3 bases at V and 5 bases at J, leaving 3 bases unmatched. Looked up from germline, CDR1 is LGHNA and CDR2 is YNFKEQ. The CDR3 consists of 14 residues. The CDR3 DNA sequence: TGTGCCAGCAGCCACAGGGGGCTTGACAATGAGCAGTTCTTC. Translation: CASSHRGLDNEQFF.

This clone was recorded a few times. The chain is built from TRBV3-1 (or the pseudogene TRBV3-2) and TRBJ1-1; tentative D call: TRBD1 (5 bases). The CDR3 covers 12 residues. Germline loops: CDR1 LGHDT, CDR2 YNNKEL (reference sequence). V was clipped by 8 bases and J by 7 bases, with 14 bases between them. In DNA, the CDR3 is TGTGCCAGCTCGCCTGGGCAGGGTGAAGCTTTCTTT. Translated, it gives CASSPGQGEAFF.

Notes on this clone: At the DNA level, this CDR3 is encoded by other sequences in the same sample as well. The chain recombines TRBV20-1 with TRBJ2-7; D perhaps matches TRBD1 (6 bases). Trimming shortened V by 6 bases and J by 3 bases, and 9 bases separated the two germline ends. This CDR3 region has 11 residues. Per the germline V gene, CDR1 is DFQATT and CDR2 is SNEGSKA (reference sequence). CDR3 bases: TGCAGTGCCCTACAGGGCTACGAGCAGTACTTC. It yields the protein CSALQGYEQYF.

The chain employs TRBV5-5 and TRBJ1-5; D remains unclear. V was trimmed by 4 bases and J by 1 base, leaving 15 bases between them. CDR3 length: 16 residues. CDR1 and CDR2 from the germline V gene are SGHKS and YYEKEE (reference sequence). CDR3 protein: CASSPGGFPSNQPQHF. Written as DNA, the CDR3 is TGTGCCAGCAGCCCTGGCGGATTTCCAAGCAATCAGCCCCAGCATTTT.

The chain carries TRBV9 and TRBJ1-3, with 7 bases identical to TRBD1. CDR1 and CDR2 from the germline V gene are SGDLS and YYNGEE. J was trimmed by 0 bases and V by 1 base; bases with no gene match: 1. The CDR3 contains 15 residues. The CDR3 sequence is CASSVTGVSGNTIYF. In DNA form, the CDR3 reads TGTGCCAGCAGCGTAACAGGGGTCTCTGGAAACACCATATATTTT.

This clone appeared once. The rearrangement links TRBV5-8 to TRBJ2-3; 7 nucleotides agree with TRBD1. The CDR3 is made up of 14 amino acids. Germline V gene lookup returns CDR1 SGHTS and CDR2 YDEGEE. J was trimmed by 2 bases and V by 4 bases; bases with no gene match: 4. The CDR3 protein is CASSQGQFTDTQYF. The CDR3 nucleotides are TGTGCCAGCAGCCAGGGACAGTTCACAGATACGCAGTATTTT.

The rearrangement joins TRBV6-2 or TRBV6-3 to TRBJ2-1; D unresolved. There are 16 residues in the CDR3. Germline assignment: CDR1 MNHEY and CDR2 SVGEGT. V was pared by 0 bases and J by 4 bases, with 13 bases between. CDR3 sequence: CASSYSPRWPYNEQFF. In nucleotides, the CDR3 is TGTGCCAGCAGTTACTCGCCCAGATGGCCGTACAATGAGCAGTTCTTC.

This chain uses TRBV6-2 or TRBV6-3 with TRBJ2-2, with 10 positions matching TRBD2. V lost 4 bases to trimming and J lost 0 bases; unmatched junction nucleotides: 2. Germline CDR1 MNHEY, CDR2 SVGEGT. CDR3 length equals 16 residues. CDR3 DNA sequence: TGTGCCAGCAGTTCCGGGACTAGCGCGAACACCGGGGAGCTGTTTTTT. It yields the protein CASSSGTSANTGELFF.

This clone has just a few counts. The chain combines TRBV19 with TRBJ2-2; 12 bases agree with TRBD2. The CDR3 totals 15 residues. Germline V gene data show CDR1 as LNHDA and CDR2 as SQIVND (reference sequence). The V and J ends lost 3 bases and 5 bases, in that order; junction bases with no gene match: 1. The CDR3 sequence: CASSIGLAGTGELFF. The CDR3 DNA is TGTGCCAGTAGTATTGGACTAGCGGGGACCGGGGAGCTGTTTTTT.

For the CDR3, the DNA is TGTGCCAGCTTTGGGCTGGGTCCACGATCCTCCTCCTATGGCTACACCTTC. Residues: CASFGLGPRSSSYGYTF. V is TRBV28 and J is TRBJ1-2; D is uncertain. CDR1 is MDHEN, CDR2 SYDVKM, per germline. The CDR3 consists of 17 residues. Trimming stripped 8 bases from V and 4 bases from J, with 26 bases between.

The chain carries TRBV7-2 and TRBJ2-7, with D tentatively TRBD2 (7 bases). Germline-derived CDR1 and CDR2 are SGHTA and FQGNSA. CDR3 length: 17 residues. Trimming cost V 5 bases and J 3 bases, with 23 bases left between them. CDR3 sequence: CASSPFGGGAPYYEQYF. As DNA, the CDR3 is TGTGCCAGCAGCCCCTTTGGGGGGGGCGCACCTTACTACGAGCAGTACTTC.

The chain uses TRBV5-1 and TRBJ1-4; 7 positions match TRBD1. The CDR3 has 14 residues. Germline V CDR1 and CDR2: SGHRS, YFSETQ. V was clipped by 0 bases and J by 11 bases; unmatched bases: 7. CDR3 protein: CASSLGATGNKLFF. The CDR3 DNA reads TGCGCCAGCAGCTTGGGGGCGACAGGGAATAAACTGTTTTTT.

The chain joins TRBV7-8 to TRBJ2-1; TRBD2 matches 8 bases. The CDR3 is 16 amino acids. Germline CDR1 SGHVS, CDR2 FQNEAQ. V lost 4 bases and J lost 7; bases outside the gene matches: 12. CDR3 region: CASSSLIGGGPNEQFF. In DNA, the CDR3 is TGTGCCAGCAGCTCCTTGATCGGGGGGGGACCTAATGAGCAGTTCTTC.

The rearrangement uses TRBV30 and TRBJ2-7; 9 bases line up with TRBD1. Losses at the gene ends were 0 bases for V and 7 bases for J; bases not matched to a gene: 10. The CDR3 is made up of 15 amino acids. Germline values: CDR1 GTSNPN, CDR2 SVGIG (reference sequence). CDR3 coding DNA: TGTGCCTGGAGTGTACTGGGGACAGGGCCGTCTGAGCAGTACTTC. It codes for CAWSVLGTGPSEQYF. The full variable domain, in which reference TRBV30 and TRBJ2-7 provide the parts outside the CDR3, is SQTIHQWPATLVQPVGSPLSLECTVEGTSNPNLYWYRQAAGRGLQLLFYSVGIGQISSEVPQNLSASRPQDRQFILSSKKLLLSDSGFYLCAWSVLGTGPSEQYFGPGTRLTVT.

This clone appeared a single time. The CDR3 nucleotides are TGTGCCAGCTCACCCGAGGCTAGCGGTTCTAGCACAGATACGCAGTATTTT. Translated, it gives CASSPEASGSSTDTQYF. The chain carries TRBV18 and TRBJ2-3, with 7 bases matching TRBD2. The CDR3 has 17 amino acids. V gave up 3 bases and J gave up 0 bases; unmatched junction bases: 9. The germline V gene has CDR1 KGHSH and CDR2 LQKENI.

The chain links TRBV29-1 to TRBJ2-7; 7 positions match TRBD1. The germline V gene has CDR1 SQVTM and CDR2 ANQGSEA. The CDR3 has 14 amino acids. The V gene end was trimmed by 6 bases and the J gene end by 0 bases; junction bases not matched to a gene: 8. The CDR3: CSVSTTGSSYEQYF. The DNA for the CDR3 is TGCAGCGTCTCAACGACAGGGAGCTCCTACGAGCAGTACTTC.